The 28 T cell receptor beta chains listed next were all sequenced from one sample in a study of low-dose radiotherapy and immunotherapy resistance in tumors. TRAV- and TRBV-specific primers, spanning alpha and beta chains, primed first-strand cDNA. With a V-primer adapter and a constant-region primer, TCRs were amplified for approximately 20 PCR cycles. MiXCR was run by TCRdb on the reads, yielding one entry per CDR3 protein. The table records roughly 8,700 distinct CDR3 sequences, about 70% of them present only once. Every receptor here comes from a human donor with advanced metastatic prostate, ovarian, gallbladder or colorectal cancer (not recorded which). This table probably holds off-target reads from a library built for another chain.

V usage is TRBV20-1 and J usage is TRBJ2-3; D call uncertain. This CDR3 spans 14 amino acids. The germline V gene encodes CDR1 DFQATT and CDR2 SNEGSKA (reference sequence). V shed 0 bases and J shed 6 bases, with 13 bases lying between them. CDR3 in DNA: TGCAGTGCTAGAGATCCCGTTTTCCATGATACGCAGTATTTT. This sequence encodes CSARDPVFHDTQYF.

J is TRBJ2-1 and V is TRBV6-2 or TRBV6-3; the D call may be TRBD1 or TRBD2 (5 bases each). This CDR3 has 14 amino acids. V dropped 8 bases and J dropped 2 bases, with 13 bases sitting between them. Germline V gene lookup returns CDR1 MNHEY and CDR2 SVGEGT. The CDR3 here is CASGPSGPYNEQFF. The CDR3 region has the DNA TGTGCCAGCGGACCCTCGGGACCCTACAATGAGCAGTTCTTC.

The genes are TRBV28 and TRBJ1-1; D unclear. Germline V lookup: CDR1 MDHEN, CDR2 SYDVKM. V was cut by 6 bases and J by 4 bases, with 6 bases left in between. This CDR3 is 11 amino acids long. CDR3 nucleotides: TGTGCCAGCAGCCCGAGCACTGAAGCTTTCTTT. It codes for CASSPSTEAFF. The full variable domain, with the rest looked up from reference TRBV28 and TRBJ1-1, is DVKVTQSSRYLVKRTGEKVFLECVQDMDHENMFWYRQDPGLGLRLIYFSYDVKMKEKGDIPEGYSVSREKKERFSLILESASTNQTSMYLCASSPSTEAFFGQGTRLTVV.

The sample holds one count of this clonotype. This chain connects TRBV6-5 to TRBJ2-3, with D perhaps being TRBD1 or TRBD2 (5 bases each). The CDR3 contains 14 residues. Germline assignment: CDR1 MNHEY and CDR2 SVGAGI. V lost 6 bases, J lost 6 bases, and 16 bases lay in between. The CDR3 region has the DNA TGTGCCAGCAGGTCCGGGACGCTCAAGGATACGCAGTATTTT. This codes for CASRSGTLKDTQYF.

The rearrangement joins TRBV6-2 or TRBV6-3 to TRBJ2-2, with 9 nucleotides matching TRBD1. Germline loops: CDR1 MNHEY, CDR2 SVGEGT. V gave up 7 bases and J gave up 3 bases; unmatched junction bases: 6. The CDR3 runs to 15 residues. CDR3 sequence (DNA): TGTGCCAGCATTTCCGGGACAGGGTACACCGGGGAGCTGTTTTTT. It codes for CASISGTGYTGELFF.

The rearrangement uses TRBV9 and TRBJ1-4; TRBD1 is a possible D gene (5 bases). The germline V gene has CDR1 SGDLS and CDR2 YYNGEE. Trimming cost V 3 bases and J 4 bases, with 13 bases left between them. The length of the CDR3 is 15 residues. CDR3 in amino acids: CASSGGTEHNEKLFF. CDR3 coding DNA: TGTGCCAGCAGCGGCGGGACCGAGCATAATGAAAAACTGTTTTTT.

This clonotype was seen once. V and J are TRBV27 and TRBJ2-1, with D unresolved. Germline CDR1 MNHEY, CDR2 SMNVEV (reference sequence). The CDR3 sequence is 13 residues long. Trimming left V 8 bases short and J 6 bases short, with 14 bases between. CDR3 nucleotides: TGTGCCAGCTCACCAACAGCATTCAATGAGCAGTTCTTC. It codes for CASSPTAFNEQFF.

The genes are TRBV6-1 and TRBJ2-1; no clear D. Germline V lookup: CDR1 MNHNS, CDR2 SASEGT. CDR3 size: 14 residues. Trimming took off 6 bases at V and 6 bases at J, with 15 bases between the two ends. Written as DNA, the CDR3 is TGTGCCAGCAGCCACCCCCGCGGTTTCAATGAGCAGTTCTTC. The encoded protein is CASSHPRGFNEQFF.

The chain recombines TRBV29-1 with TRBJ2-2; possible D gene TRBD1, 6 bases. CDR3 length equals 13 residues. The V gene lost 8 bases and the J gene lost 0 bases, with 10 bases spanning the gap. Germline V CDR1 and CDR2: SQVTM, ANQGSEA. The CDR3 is CSSRDTNTGELFF. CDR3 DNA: TGCAGCTCCCGGGACACGAACACCGGGGAGCTGTTTTTT.

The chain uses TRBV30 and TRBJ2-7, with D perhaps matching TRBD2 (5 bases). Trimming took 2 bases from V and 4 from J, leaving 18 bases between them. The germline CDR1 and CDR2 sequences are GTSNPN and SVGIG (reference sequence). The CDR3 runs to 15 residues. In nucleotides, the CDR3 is TGTGCCTGGAGTCCACTCGGGAACCTGGAATACGAGCAGTACTTC. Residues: CAWSPLGNLEYEQYF.

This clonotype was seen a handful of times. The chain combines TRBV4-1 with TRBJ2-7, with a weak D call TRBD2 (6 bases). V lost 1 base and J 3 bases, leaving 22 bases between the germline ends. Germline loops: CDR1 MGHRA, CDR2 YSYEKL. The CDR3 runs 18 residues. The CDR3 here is CASSQVPPSGGNGYEQYF. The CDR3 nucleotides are TGCGCCAGCAGCCAAGTACCTCCCTCTGGCGGGAACGGCTACGAGCAGTACTTC.

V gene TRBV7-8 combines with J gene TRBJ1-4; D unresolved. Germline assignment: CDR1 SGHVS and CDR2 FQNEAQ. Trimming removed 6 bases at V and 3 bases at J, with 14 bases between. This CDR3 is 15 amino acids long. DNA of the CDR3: TGTGCCAGCAGGGAATGGTACGACCCTAATGAAAAACTGTTTTTT. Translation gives CASREWYDPNEKLFF.

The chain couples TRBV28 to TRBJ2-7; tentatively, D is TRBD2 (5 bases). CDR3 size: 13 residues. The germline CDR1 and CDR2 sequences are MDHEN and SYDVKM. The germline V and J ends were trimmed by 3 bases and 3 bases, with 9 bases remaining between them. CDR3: CASSLTEGYEQYF. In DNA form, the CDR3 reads TGTGCCAGCAGTTTGACCGAGGGCTACGAGCAGTACTTC.

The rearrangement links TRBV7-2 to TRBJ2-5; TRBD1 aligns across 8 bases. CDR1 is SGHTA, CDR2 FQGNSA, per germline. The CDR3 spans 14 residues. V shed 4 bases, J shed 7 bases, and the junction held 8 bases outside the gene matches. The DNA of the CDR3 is TGTGCCAGCAGCTCGAGGGGACAGGCAGGGACCCAGTACTTC. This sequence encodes CASSSRGQAGTQYF.

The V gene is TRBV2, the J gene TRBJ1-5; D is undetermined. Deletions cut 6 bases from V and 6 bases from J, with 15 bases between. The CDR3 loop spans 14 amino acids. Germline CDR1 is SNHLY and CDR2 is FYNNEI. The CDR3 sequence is CASRESRSGQPQHF. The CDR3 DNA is TGTGCCAGCAGGGAGTCTCGATCGGGTCAGCCCCAGCATTTT. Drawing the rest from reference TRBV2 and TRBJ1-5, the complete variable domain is EPEVTQTPSHQVTQMGQEVILRCVPISNHLYFYWYRQILGQKVEFLVSFYNNEISEKSEIFDDQFSVERPDGSNFTLKIRSTKLEDSAMYFCASRESRSGQPQHFGDGTRLSIL.

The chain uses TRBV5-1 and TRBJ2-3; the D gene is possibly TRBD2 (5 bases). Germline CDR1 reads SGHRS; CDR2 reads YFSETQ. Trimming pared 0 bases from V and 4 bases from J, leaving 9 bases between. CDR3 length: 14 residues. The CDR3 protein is CASSLAGGSDTQYF. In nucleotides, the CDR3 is TGCGCCAGCAGCTTGGCTGGCGGGTCAGATACGCAGTATTTT.

The CDR3 nucleotides are TGTGCCAGCAGCAAAAGCGGGAGCGCCACCTACGAGCAGTACTTC. Amino acid sequence: CASSKSGSATYEQYF. The chain links TRBV6-2 or TRBV6-3 to TRBJ2-7, with TRBD2 matching over 8 bases. Germline lookup yields CDR1 MNHEY and CDR2 SVGEGT. CDR3 length: 15 residues. V lost 6 bases to trimming and J lost 2 bases; unmatched junction nucleotides: 9.

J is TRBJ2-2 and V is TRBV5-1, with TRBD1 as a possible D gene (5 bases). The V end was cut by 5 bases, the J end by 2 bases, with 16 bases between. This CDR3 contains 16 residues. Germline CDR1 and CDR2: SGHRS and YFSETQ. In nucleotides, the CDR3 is TGCGCCAGCAGTTCTGGGGCGACTTCCAACACCGGGGAGCTGTTTTTT. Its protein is CASSSGATSNTGELFF. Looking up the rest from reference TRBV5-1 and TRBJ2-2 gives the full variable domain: KAGVTQTPRYLIKTRGQQVTLSCSPISGHRSVSWYQQTPGQGLQFLFEYFSETQRNKGNFPGRFSGRQFSNSRSEMNVSTLELGDSALYLCASSSGATSNTGELFFGEGSRLTVL.

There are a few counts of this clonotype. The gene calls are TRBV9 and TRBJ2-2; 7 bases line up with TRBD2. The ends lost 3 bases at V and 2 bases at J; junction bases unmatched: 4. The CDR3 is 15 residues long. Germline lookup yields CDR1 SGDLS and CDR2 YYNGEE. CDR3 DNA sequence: TGTGCCAGCAGCGCACCGGGACTAAACACCGGGGAGCTGTTTTTT. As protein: CASSAPGLNTGELFF.

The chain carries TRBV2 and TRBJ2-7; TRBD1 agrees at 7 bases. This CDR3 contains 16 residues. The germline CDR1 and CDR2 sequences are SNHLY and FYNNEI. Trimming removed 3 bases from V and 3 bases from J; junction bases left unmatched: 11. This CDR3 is CASSESSPGQLYEQYF. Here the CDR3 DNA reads TGTGCCAGCAGTGAGTCTTCTCCGGGACAGCTCTACGAGCAGTACTTC.

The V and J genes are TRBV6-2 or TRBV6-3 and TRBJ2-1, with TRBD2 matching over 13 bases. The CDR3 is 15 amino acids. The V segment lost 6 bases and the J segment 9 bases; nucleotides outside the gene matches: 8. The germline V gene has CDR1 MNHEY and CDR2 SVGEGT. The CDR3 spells CASRLTSGRAPEQFF. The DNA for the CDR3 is TGTGCCAGCAGACTCACTAGCGGGAGGGCCCCTGAGCAGTTCTTC.

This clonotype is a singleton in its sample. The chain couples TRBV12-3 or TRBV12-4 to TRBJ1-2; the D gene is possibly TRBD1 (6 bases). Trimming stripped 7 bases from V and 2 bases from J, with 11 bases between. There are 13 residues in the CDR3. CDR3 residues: CASNPTGNYGYTF. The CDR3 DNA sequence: TGTGCCAGCAACCCCACAGGGAACTATGGCTACACCTTC.

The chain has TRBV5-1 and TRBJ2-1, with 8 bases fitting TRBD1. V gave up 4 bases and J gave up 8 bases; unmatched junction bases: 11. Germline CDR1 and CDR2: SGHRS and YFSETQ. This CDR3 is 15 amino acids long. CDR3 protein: CASSIGQGLGDEQFF. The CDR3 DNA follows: TGCGCCAGCAGCATCGGACAGGGCCTGGGGGATGAGCAGTTCTTC.

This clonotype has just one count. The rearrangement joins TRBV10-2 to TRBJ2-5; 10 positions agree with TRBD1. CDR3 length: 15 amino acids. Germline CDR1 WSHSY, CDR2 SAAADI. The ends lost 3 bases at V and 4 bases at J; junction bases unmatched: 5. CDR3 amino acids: CASSDPTGGVETQYF. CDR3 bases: TGCGCCAGCAGTGACCCGACAGGGGGCGTAGAGACCCAGTACTTC.

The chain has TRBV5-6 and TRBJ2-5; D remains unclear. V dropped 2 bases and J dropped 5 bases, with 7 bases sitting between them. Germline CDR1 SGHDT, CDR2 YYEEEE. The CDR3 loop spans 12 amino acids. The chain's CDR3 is CASSFGVETQYF. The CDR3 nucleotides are TGTGCCAGCAGCTTTGGGGTCGAGACCCAGTACTTC.

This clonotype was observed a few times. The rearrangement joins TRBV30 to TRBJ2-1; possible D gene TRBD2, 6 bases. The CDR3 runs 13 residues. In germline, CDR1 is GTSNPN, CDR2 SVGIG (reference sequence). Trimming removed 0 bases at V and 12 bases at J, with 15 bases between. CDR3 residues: CAWSVAEGVAQFF. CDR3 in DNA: TGTGCCTGGAGTGTAGCGGAGGGTGTCGCGCAGTTCTTC.

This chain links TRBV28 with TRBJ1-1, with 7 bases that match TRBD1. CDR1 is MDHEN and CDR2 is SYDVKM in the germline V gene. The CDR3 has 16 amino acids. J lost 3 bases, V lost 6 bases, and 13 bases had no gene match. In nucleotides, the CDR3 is TGTGCCAGCAGCCCGACAGGGTCTGACTTCGACACTGAAGCTTTCTTT. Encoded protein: CASSPTGSDFDTEAFF.

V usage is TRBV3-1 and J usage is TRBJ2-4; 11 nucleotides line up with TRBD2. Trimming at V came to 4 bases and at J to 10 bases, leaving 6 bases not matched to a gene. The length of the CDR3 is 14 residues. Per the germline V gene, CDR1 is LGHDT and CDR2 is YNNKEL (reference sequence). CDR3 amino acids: CASSLIAGGRIQYF. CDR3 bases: TGTGCCAGCAGCCTAATAGCGGGGGGGCGGATTCAGTACTTC.